Here is one T cell receptor beta chain with its context. A sample-barcoded 5' primer and a J-beta primer mix were used in a second PCR of about 7 to 11 cycles. A single record per CDR3 protein comes from TCRdb applying MiXCR to the 5' RACE reads. Counted here are some 1.5 million distinct CDR3 sequences, 35% to 45% occurring once; the ten biggest clones make up about 4%. The V end was cut by 0 bases, the J end by 5 bases, with 11 bases between. The germline V gene encodes CDR1 SEHNR and CDR2 FQNEAQ (reference sequence). This CDR3 is 14 amino acids long. This sample was taken from a study of blood T cells in healthy people across ages.

V is TRBV7-9 and J is TRBJ2-7; D remains unclear. The sequenced material came from blood. The sequence came from a woman aged 18-29 years in good health. The CDR3 region is CASSLALGRDEQYF. In DNA form, the CDR3 reads TGTGCCAGCAGCTTAGCTCTAGGAAGGGACGAGCAGTACTTC. The whole variable domain, remainder taken from reference TRBV7-9 and TRBJ2-7, is DTGVSQNPRHKITKRGQNVTFRCDPISEHNRLYWYRQTLGQGPEFLTYFQNEAQLEKSRLLSDRFSAERPKGSFSTLEIQRTEQGDSAMYLCASSLALGRDEQYFGPGTRLTVT.